Sequencing of this T cell receptor (beta chain) was carried out in a study of T cells after posttransplantation cyclophosphamide. Cyclophosphamide on days +3 and +4 followed busulfan-fludarabine conditioning and a marrow graft. Overall study findings and caveats: Recipient CMV seropositivity and CMV reactivation strongly tracked TRB clonality. Later post-transplant blood repertoires were often dominated by donor CD8+ memory clones.

Sequencing used immunoSEQ multiplex PCR; TCRdb keeps in-frame clones, though not all of them. The specimen has over 1,500 clones, none found just once. V lost 6 bases to trimming and J lost 6 bases; unmatched junction nucleotides: 10. From germline, CDR1 is MNHEY and CDR2 SMNVEV (reference sequence). The CDR3 is 14 residues long. This clone is judged medium-sized. The antigen is undetermined. This chain joins TRBV27 and TRBJ1-1; 7 bases align to TRBD1. This sequence originates from a female patient between 40 and 55 years old who received an allogeneic stem cell transplant from a related donor, was CMV-positive, and had no GVHD. The graft donor may have given rise to some T cells. The sample consisted of PBMCs, taken 32 days after allogeneic stem cell transplant with posttransplant cyclophosphamide. CDR3: CASRIYSGTAEAFF. The DNA of the CDR3 is TGTGCCAGCAGGATCTACTCCGGGACAGCTGAAGCTTTCTTT.